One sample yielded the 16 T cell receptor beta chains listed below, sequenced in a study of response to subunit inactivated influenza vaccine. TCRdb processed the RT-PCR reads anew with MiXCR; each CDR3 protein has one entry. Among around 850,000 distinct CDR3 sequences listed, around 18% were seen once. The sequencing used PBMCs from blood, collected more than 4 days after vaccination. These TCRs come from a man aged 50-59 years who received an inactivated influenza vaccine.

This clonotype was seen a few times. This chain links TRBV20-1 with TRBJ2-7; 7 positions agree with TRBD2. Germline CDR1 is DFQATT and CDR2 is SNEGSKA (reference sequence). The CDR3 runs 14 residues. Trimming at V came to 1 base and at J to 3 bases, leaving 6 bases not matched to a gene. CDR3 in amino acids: CSARAPSGVYEQYF. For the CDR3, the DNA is TGCAGTGCTAGAGCGCCTAGCGGAGTCTACGAGCAGTACTTC.

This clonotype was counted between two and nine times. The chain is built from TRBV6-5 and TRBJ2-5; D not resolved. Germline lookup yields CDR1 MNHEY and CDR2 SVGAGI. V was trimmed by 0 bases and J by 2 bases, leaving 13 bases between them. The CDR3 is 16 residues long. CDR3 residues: CASSYSSRRIQETQYF. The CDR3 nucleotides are TGTGCCAGCAGTTACTCGAGTCGGCGGATACAAGAGACCCAGTACTTC.

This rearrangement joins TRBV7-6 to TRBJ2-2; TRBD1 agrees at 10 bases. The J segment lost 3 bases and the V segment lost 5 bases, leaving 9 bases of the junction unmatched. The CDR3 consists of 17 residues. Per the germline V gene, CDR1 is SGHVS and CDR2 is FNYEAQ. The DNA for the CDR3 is TGTGCCAGCAGCCCGACAGGGGGCCGAGGCTACACCGGGGAGCTGTTTTTT. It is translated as CASSPTGGRGYTGELFF.

The CDR3 DNA follows: TGCAGTGCTAGAGATCTACGGGACCCTAACTATGGCTACACCTTC. The encoded protein is CSARDLRDPNYGYTF. The chain combines TRBV20-1 with TRBJ1-2, with D tentatively TRBD1 (5 bases). Trimming shortened V by 0 bases and J by 0 bases, and 11 bases separated the two germline ends. CDR3 length: 15 amino acids. CDR1 DFQATT and CDR2 SNEGSKA come from the germline V gene (reference sequence).

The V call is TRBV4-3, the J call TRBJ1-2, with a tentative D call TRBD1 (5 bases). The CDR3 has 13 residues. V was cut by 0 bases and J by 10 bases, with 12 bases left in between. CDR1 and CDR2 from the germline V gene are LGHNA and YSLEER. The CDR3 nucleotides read TGCGCCAGCAGCCAAGAATGGGGACCGGCCTACACCTTC. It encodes CASSQEWGPAYTF.

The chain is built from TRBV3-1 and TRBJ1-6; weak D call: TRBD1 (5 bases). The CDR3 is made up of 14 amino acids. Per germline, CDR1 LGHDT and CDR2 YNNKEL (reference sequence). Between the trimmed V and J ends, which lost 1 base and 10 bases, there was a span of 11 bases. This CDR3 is CASSQAQGRSPLHF. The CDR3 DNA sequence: TGTGCCAGCAGCCAAGCCCAGGGACGATCACCCCTCCACTTT.

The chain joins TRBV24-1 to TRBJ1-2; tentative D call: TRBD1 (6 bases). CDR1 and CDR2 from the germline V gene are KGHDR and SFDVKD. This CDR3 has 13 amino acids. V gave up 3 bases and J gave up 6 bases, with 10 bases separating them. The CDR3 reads CATSDAGANGYTF. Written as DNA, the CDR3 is TGTGCCACCAGTGATGCAGGGGCGAATGGCTACACCTTC.

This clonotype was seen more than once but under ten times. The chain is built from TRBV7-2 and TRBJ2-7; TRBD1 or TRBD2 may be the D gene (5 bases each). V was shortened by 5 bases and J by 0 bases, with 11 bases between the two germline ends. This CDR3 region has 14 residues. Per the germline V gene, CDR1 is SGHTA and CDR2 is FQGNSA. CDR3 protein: CASSATGTSYEQYF. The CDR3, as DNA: TGTGCCAGCAGCGCTACCGGGACCTCCTACGAGCAGTACTTC.

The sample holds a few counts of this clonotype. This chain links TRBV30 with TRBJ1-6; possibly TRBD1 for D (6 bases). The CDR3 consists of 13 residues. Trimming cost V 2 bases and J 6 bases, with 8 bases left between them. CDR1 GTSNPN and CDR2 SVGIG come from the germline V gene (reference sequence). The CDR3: CAWSPRGNSPLHF. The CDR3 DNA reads TGTGCCTGGAGTCCCAGGGGTAATTCACCCCTCCACTTT.

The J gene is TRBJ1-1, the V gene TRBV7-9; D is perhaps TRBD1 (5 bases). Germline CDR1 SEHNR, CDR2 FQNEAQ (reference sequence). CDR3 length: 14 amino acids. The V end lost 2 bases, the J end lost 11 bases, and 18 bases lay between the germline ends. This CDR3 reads CASSLTMVPGGAFF. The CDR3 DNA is TGTGCCAGCAGCTTAACCATGGTCCCCGGGGGGGCTTTCTTT.

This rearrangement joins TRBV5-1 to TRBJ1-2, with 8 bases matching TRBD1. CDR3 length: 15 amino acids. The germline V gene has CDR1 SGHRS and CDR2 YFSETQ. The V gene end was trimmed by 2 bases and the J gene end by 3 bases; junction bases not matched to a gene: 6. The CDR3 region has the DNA TGCGCCAGCAGCTTAGGGGGACAGGCGCACTATGGCTACACCTTC. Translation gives CASSLGGQAHYGYTF.

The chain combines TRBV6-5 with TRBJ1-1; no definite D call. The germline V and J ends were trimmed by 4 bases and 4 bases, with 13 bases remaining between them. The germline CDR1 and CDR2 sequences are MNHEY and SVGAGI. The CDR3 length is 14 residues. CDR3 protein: CASSFEGFLTEAFF. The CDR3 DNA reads TGTGCCAGCAGTTTTGAAGGGTTCCTCACTGAAGCTTTCTTT.

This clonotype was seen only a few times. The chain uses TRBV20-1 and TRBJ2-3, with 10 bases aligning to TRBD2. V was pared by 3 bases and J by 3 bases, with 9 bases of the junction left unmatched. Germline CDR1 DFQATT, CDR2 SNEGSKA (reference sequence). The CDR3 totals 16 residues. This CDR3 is CSARTRTSGRTDTQYF. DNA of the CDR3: TGCAGTGCTAGGACCCGGACTAGCGGAAGGACAGATACGCAGTATTTT.

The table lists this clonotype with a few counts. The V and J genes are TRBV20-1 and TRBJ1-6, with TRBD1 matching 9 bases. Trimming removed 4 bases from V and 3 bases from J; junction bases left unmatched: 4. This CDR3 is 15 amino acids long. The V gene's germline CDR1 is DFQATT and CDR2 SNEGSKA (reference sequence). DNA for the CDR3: TGCAGTGCTACAAGGGACAGGGACTATAATTCACCCCTCCACTTT. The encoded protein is CSATRDRDYNSPLHF.

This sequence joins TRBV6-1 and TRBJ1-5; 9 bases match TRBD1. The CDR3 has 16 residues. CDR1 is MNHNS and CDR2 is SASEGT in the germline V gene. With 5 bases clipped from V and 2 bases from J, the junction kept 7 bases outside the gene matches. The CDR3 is CASSMPGQGGNQPQHF. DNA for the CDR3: TGTGCCAGCAGTATGCCGGGACAGGGAGGCAATCAGCCCCAGCATTTT.

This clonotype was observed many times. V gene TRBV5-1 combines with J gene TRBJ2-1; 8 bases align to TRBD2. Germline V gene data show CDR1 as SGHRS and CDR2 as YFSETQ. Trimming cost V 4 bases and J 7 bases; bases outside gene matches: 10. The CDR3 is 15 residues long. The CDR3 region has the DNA TGCGCCAGCAGCCCCGGGACTAGTGTTAGGAATGAGCAGTTCTTC. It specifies CASSPGTSVRNEQFF.